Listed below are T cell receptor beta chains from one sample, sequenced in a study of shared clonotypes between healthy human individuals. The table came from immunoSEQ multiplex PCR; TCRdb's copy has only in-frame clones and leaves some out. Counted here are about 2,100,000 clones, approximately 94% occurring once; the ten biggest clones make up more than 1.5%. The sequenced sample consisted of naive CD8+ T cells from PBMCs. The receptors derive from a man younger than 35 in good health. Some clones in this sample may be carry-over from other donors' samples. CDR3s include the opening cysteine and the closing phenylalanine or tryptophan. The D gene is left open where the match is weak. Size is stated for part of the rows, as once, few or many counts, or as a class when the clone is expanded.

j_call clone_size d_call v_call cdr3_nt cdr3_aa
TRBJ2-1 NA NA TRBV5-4 TGTGCCAGCAGCTTGGACTCTACCGGGTCCCACAATGAGCAGTTCTTC CASSLDSTGSHNEQFF
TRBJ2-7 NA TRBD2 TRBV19 TGTGCCAGTAGTATGTTTAGCGGGAGGTCCTCCTACGAGCAGTACTTC CASSMFSGRSSYEQYF
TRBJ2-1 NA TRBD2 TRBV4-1 TGCGCCAGCAGCCGCAAGACCGGACTAGCGCTATCCAATGAGCAGTTCTTC CASSRKTGLALSNEQFF
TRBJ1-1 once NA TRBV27 TGTGCCAGCAGTTCTGGGAGAGGGACTGAAGCTTTCTTT CASSSGRGTEAFF
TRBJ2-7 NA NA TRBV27 TGTGCCAGCAGTCCAGGGACATTCTCCTACGAGCAGTACTTC CASSPGTFSYEQYF
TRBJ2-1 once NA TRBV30 TGTGCCTGGGGCCAGAGCGGAATCAATTTTGTGCAGTTCTTC CAWGQSGINFVQFF
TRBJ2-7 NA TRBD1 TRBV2 TGTGCCAGCAGTGTTATTCCCGGACAGGGTTTGTACGAGCAGTACTTC CASSVIPGQGLYEQYF
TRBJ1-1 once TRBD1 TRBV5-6 TGTGCCAGCAGCTTTGGGACAGGGGGAATAACTTTCTTT CASSFGTGGITFF
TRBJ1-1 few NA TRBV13 TGTGCCAGCAGCTACCGTGTAGCTTTCTTT CASSYRVAFF
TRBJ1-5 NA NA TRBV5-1 TGCGCCAGCAGCTTGGAGGGAGGCAATCAGCCCCAGCATTTT CASSLEGGNQPQHF
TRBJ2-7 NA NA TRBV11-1 TGTGCCAGCAGCTTAGTTGACAGCCTTAACTACGAGCAGTACTTC CASSLVDSLNYEQYF
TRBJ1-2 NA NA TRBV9 TGTGCCAGCAGCCCCTTCCCCGTGGGAGATGGCTACACCTTC CASSPFPVGDGYTF
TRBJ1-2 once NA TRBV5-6 TGTGCCAGCAGCTTGGGCGGCCCCTATGGCTACACCTTC CASSLGGPYGYTF
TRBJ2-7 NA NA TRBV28 TGTGCCAGCCAATCGCGCGAGAACTACGAGCAGTACTTC CASQSRENYEQYF
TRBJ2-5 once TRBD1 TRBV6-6 TGTGCCAGCAGTTATTGGACAGGGAGAGAGACCCAGTACTTC CASSYWTGRETQYF
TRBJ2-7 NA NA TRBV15 TGTGCCACCAGCAGAGATCGTTTGGGGAGCGAGCAGTACTTC CATSRDRLGSEQYF
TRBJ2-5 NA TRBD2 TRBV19 TGTGCCAGTACCCCCCGAGGGGCTAGCGGGAGTGCAGAGACCCAGTACTTC CASTPRGASGSAETQYF
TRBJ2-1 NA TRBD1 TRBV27 TGTGCCAGCAGATCTACCGGGACAGGGAAGGATGAGCAGTTCTTC CASRSTGTGKDEQFF
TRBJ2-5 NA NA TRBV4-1 TGCGCCAGCAGCCAAGTAGCCGAGACCCAGTACTTC CASSQVAETQYF
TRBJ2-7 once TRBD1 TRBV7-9 TGTGCCAGCAGCCCTAAGGGGGCGTACGAGCAGTACTTC CASSPKGAYEQYF
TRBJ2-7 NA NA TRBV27 TGTGCCAGCAGGCCAGGTTGGGGGAACTACGAGCAGTACTTC CASRPGWGNYEQYF
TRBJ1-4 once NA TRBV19 TGTGCCAGTAGTATCCGGGACTACAATGAAAAACTGTTTTTT CASSIRDYNEKLFF
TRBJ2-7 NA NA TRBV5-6 TGTGCCAGCAGCTTGGGTGGCGTCAGGGCGTACGAGCAGTACTTC CASSLGGVRAYEQYF
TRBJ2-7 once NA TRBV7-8 TGTGCCAGCAGCTTAGGGGTTGAGGGGAGCTCCTACGAGCAGTACTTC CASSLGVEGSSYEQYF